A selection of T cell receptor beta chains follows, all from one sample in a study of shared clonotypes between healthy human individuals. This table comes from immunoSEQ multiplex PCR, and its TCRdb copy is limited to in-frame clones, with some not included. This table has fewer than 1.6 million clones, roughly 98.5% appearing once. The sequencing sample was made of naive CD4+ T cells sorted from blood. These receptors all come from a man under 40 in good health. The CDR3 runs from the conserved cysteine through the conserved F or W. A D gene is named only where the DNA matches it firmly. Only some rows state a clone size, as once, few, many or a class for expanded clones.

J,V,length,size,D,DNA,CDR3
TRBJ2-7,TRBV7-2,14,NA,NA,TGTGCCAGCAGCTCACCCGGGACAATCTACGAGCAGTACTTC,CASSSPGTIYEQYF
TRBJ2-3,TRBV7-9,14,NA,NA,TGTGCCAGCAGCTACCAAGTGGGGGCGGGTACGCAGTATTTT,CASSYQVGAGTQYF
TRBJ1-4,TRBV5-6,13,NA,TRBD1,TGTGCCAGCAGCTGGGGACAGCTTGAAAAACTGTTTTTT,CASSWGQLEKLFF
TRBJ1-1,TRBV7-6,15,NA,TRBD1,TGTGCCAGCAGCTTCGGGACAGGGTCGAACACTGAAGCTTTCTTT,CASSFGTGSNTEAFF
TRBJ2-1,TRBV11-2,14,NA,NA,TGTGCCAGCAGCCAAACCCGGTCCTACAATGAGCAGTTCTTC,CASSQTRSYNEQFF
TRBJ1-2,TRBV9,17,NA,TRBD1,TGTGCCAGCAGCGTAGATCATGGGACAGGGGGCATCGATCGGTACACCTTC,CASSVDHGTGGIDRYTF
TRBJ1-5,TRBV6-1,16,once,NA,TGTGCCAGCAGTGAAAGGTTGGGAAAGGGCAATCAGCCCCAGCATTTT,CASSERLGKGNQPQHF
TRBJ1-2,TRBV5-6,16,NA,NA,TGTGCCAGCAGCTTGACTGTTGGTTCGGCAAGGGGAGGCTACACCTTC,CASSLTVGSARGGYTF
TRBJ2-7,TRBV10-1,14,NA,NA,TGCGCCAGCAGTGAGTCGGTGTCTACCTACGAGCAGTACTTC,CASSESVSTYEQYF
TRBJ2-3,TRBV2,17,NA,NA,TGTGCCAGCAGTGACTTACATCGTAGCAGATCCACAGATACGCAGTATTTT,CASSDLHRSRSTDTQYF